This T cell receptor beta chain appears in the sequencing data of a study of blood T cell repertoires in COVID-19. Using immunoSEQ multiplex PCR, the repertoire was profiled, and TCRdb retains in-frame clones only, with some absent. In the table there are approximately 220,000 clones, roughly 85% of which are singletons. Germline lookup yields CDR1 KGHSH and CDR2 LQKENI. The V and J ends lost 4 bases and 10 bases respectively, with 13 bases between them. The CDR3 runs to 12 residues. Participants' own reports of clinical history determined their cohort assignment. The source is a woman between 40 and 55 years old with acute COVID-19. V usage is TRBV18 and J usage is TRBJ1-1; D remains unclear. Specimen: PBMCs or T cells enriched from blood (not recorded which). CDR3 DNA: TGTGCCAGCTCACTTCAAGGAGGATCAGCTTTCTTT. This gives the protein CASSLQGGSAFF.